The entry below describes one T cell receptor beta chain. Its antigen is undetermined. The data stem from a study of type 1 and type 2 diabetes patients. Looking at the study overall: Donors were type 1 diabetes, type 2 diabetes, or nondiabetic controls. Findings and caveats of the study: Some expanded clones seen only in T1D might occur in additional T2D or control samples.

Amplification started from genomic DNA. Amplification of the beta chain CDR3 used 30 forward and 13 reverse multiplex primers. Via MiXCR, TCRdb re-called the multiplex PCR reads, giving one row per CDR3 protein. The sample yields fewer than 350,000 distinct CDR3 sequences, approximately 45% seen once. Germline V gene sequence: CDR1 SEHNR, CDR2 FQNEAQ (reference sequence). V gave up 4 bases and J gave up 0 bases, with 10 bases separating them. The CDR3 spans 15 residues. Standard classification criteria confirmed type 1 or type 2 diabetes in all patients. Ten milliliters of peripheral blood were collected from each participant.

The source material was peripheral blood mononuclear cells (PBMCs). The chain is built from TRBV7-9 and TRBJ2-1, with D unresolved. The clonotype was recovered from a man younger than 30 with type 2 diabetes. DNA for the CDR3: TGTGCCAGCAGCTCCCGACTTAGCTCCTACAATGAGCAGTTCTTC. Protein sequence: CASSSRLSSYNEQFF.